This TCR beta chain was found in a study of T cell changes during pregnancy in multiple sclerosis. V lost 3 bases and J 0 bases, leaving 10 bases between the germline ends. The CDR3 runs to 15 residues. Germline lookup yields CDR1 SGDLS and CDR2 YYNGEE. Profiling relied on immunoSEQ multiplex PCR, and the TCRdb table lists in-frame clones only, not all of them. Of about 55,000 clones in the sample, roughly 92% are singletons; the top ten hold 3.5%. This clonotype originated in a female donor with multiple sclerosis, enrolled in a pregnancy study. J is TRBJ2-1 and V is TRBV9; D unresolved. The material was CD8+ T cells from peripheral blood mononuclear cells, obtained in the third trimester of pregnancy. In DNA, the CDR3 is TGTGCCAGCAGCGCTCGCTATAGCTCCTACAATGAGCAGTTCTTC. It specifies CASSARYSSYNEQFF.